A single sample is the source of the 32 T cell receptor beta chains below, sequenced in a study of PD-L1 blockade in urothelial cancer. Measured with immunoSEQ multiplex PCR; TCRdb has only the in-frame clones, and not every one. The table lists 75,000 to 95,000 clones, 85% to 95% of them singletons. The sequencing here drew on PBMCs, taken around atezolizumab (anti-PD-L1) treatment. Source of these receptors: a man between 60 and 70 years old with urothelial cancer.

V usage is TRBV15 and J usage is TRBJ2-5; weak D call: TRBD1 (5 bases). The CDR3 is 13 amino acids. Germline V gene sequence: CDR1 LNHNV, CDR2 YYDKDF (reference sequence). Deletions cut 4 bases from V and 4 bases from J, with 10 bases between. CDR3 sequence (DNA): TGTGCCACCAGCATAGGGGATCGAGAGACCCAGTACTTC. Translation gives CATSIGDRETQYF. The full variable domain, completed using reference TRBV15 and TRBJ2-5, is DAMVIQNPRYQVTQFGKPVTLSCSQTLNHNVMYWYQQKSSQAPKLLFHYYDKDFNNEADTPDNFQSRRPNTSFCFLDIRSPGLGDTAMYLCATSIGDRETQYFGPGTRLLVL.

J is TRBJ1-5 and V is TRBV27; D perhaps matches TRBD1 (5 bases). Looked up from germline, CDR1 is MNHEY and CDR2 is SMNVEV (reference sequence). Trimming removed 2 bases from V and 5 bases from J, with 16 bases in between. This CDR3 is built from 16 residues. CDR3 loop: CASSLQAGPLDQPQHF. The CDR3 nucleotides are TGTGCCAGCAGTTTACAAGCAGGGCCTCTGGATCAGCCCCAGCATTTT.

The chain recombines TRBV28 with TRBJ1-5; D is ambiguous. Per the germline V gene, CDR1 is MDHEN and CDR2 is SYDVKM. Trimming took 5 bases from V and 0 from J, leaving 11 bases between them. This CDR3 region has 15 residues. The CDR3 DNA follows: TGTGCCAGCAGTCTTTTGACTTCTAGCAATCAGCCCCAGCATTTT. It specifies CASSLLTSSNQPQHF.

The V gene is TRBV27, the J gene TRBJ1-2; tentative D call: TRBD1 (5 bases). The germline CDR1 and CDR2 sequences are MNHEY and SMNVEV (reference sequence). V lost 5 bases, J lost 5 bases, and 27 bases lay in between. The CDR3 runs 18 residues. In DNA form, the CDR3 reads TGTGCCAGCAGTACCTACCCTGGGCAAACTGGGGGGGGGTATGGCTACACCTTC. It specifies CASSTYPGQTGGGYGYTF.

V and J are TRBV7-9 and TRBJ1-2, with TRBD1 as a possible D gene (6 bases). Germline loops: CDR1 SEHNR, CDR2 FQNEAQ (reference sequence). There are 14 residues in the CDR3. The V and J ends lost 2 bases and 7 bases respectively, with 14 bases between them. The CDR3 region is CASSLHRESFGYTF. DNA of the CDR3: TGTGCCAGCAGCTTACACAGGGAATCTTTTGGCTACACCTTC.

V and J are TRBV7-2 and TRBJ2-3; no clear D gene. The CDR3 covers 11 residues. The germline V and J ends were trimmed by 8 bases and 5 bases, with 8 bases remaining between them. CDR1 and CDR2 from the germline V gene are SGHTA and FQGNSA. The CDR3 coding sequence is TGTGCCAGCCTTCTAGTAGATACGCAGTATTTT. Translated: CASLLVDTQYF.

This chain joins TRBV27 and TRBJ1-6, with D maybe TRBD1 (5 bases). V lost 6 bases, J lost 6 bases, and 12 bases lay in between. The CDR3 consists of 14 residues. Germline CDR1 is MNHEY and CDR2 is SMNVEV (reference sequence). The DNA of the CDR3 is TGTGCCAGCAGCGCTGACAGAATTAATTCACCCCTCCACTTT. It codes for CASSADRINSPLHF.

The sample holds one count of this clone. The J gene is TRBJ2-3, the V gene TRBV29-1, with 8 bases matching TRBD2. J was trimmed by 0 bases and V by 4 bases; bases with no gene match: 6. The CDR3 is 15 residues long. CDR1 and CDR2 (germline): SQVTM, ANQGSEA. The CDR3 is CSVGSLAASTDTQYF. The CDR3 region has the DNA TGCAGCGTTGGGTCACTAGCGGCGAGCACAGATACGCAGTATTTT.

The CDR3: CASSLGGLEQYF. CDR3 in DNA: TGTGCCAGCAGCTTGGGAGGTCTCGAGCAGTACTTC. V gene TRBV5-6 combines with J gene TRBJ2-7; D is unclear. Germline V CDR1 and CDR2: SGHDT, YYEEEE. Deletions cut 0 bases from V and 6 bases from J, with 7 bases between. The CDR3 sequence is 12 residues long.

The gene calls are TRBV9 and TRBJ1-3, with a possible D match to TRBD1 (6 bases). V gave up 3 bases and J gave up 2 bases, with 21 bases separating them. The CDR3 extends over 18 amino acids. The germline V gene has CDR1 SGDLS and CDR2 YYNGEE. This CDR3 reads CASSGQDGGASTGNTIYF. DNA of the CDR3: TGTGCCAGCAGCGGCCAGGATGGGGGGGCTTCTACTGGAAACACCATATATTTT.

The chain carries TRBV18 and TRBJ2-2; a weak D match, TRBD1 (6 bases). Per the germline V gene, CDR1 is KGHSH and CDR2 is LQKENI. V was trimmed by 4 bases and J by 0 bases, leaving 15 bases between them. The CDR3 is 17 amino acids. CDR3 coding DNA: TGTGCCAGCTCACGGGGCAAGGGGGTCCCGAACACCGGGGAGCTGTTTTTT. This translates into CASSRGKGVPNTGELFF. Variable domain in full (rest from reference TRBV18 and TRBJ2-2): NAGVMQNPRHLVRRRGQEARLRCSPMKGHSHVYWYRQLPEEGLKFMVYLQKENIIDESGMPKERFSAEFPKEGPSILRIQQVVRGDSAAYFCASSRGKGVPNTGELFFGEGSRLTVL.

This chain connects TRBV28 to TRBJ2-7; 8 bases line up with TRBD2. The V segment lost 5 bases and the J segment 6 bases; nucleotides outside the gene matches: 15. Looked up from germline, CDR1 is MDHEN and CDR2 is SYDVKM. CDR3 length equals 16 residues. CDR3 DNA sequence: TGTGCCAGCAGTCTCGGAGGGGCGGGAGGAATAGGCGAGCAGTACTTC. Protein sequence: CASSLGGAGGIGEQYF.

The chain links TRBV5-1 to TRBJ2-2; the D gene is possibly TRBD1 (5 bases). Germline V gene data show CDR1 as SGHRS and CDR2 as YFSETQ. The CDR3 is 14 residues long. V gave up 5 bases and J gave up 2 bases, with 10 bases separating them. The CDR3 protein is CASRPDSNTGELFF. CDR3 coding DNA: TGCGCCAGCAGACCTGACAGTAACACCGGGGAGCTGTTTTTT.

The CDR3 loop is CASSPDDGEPQHF. The CDR3 region has the DNA TGTGCCAGCAGCCCGGATGACGGGGAGCCCCAGCATTTT. The chain couples TRBV11-2 to TRBJ1-5; D is ambiguous. The germline V and J ends were trimmed by 5 bases and 8 bases, with 13 bases remaining between them. Germline V gene data show CDR1 as SGHAT and CDR2 as FQNNGV. This CDR3 has 13 amino acids.

The chain couples TRBV6-6 to TRBJ1-5, with D possibly being TRBD1 (6 bases). Between the trimmed V and J ends, which lost 6 bases and 3 bases, there was a span of 12 bases. This CDR3 comprises 14 residues. The germline V gene encodes CDR1 MNHNY and CDR2 SVGAGI (reference sequence). The CDR3 nucleotides are TGTGCCAGCAGCCTGGGACACCTCAATCAGCCCCAGCATTTT. It encodes CASSLGHLNQPQHF.

The chain has TRBV5-4 and TRBJ1-5; D is unresolved. The CDR3 is 14 residues long. Germline lookup yields CDR1 SGHNT and CDR2 YYREEE (reference sequence). Trimming removed 0 bases from V and 2 bases from J, with 6 bases in between. The CDR3 region is CASSLGGGNQPQHF. The CDR3 DNA is TGTGCCAGCAGCTTGGGAGGTGGCAATCAGCCCCAGCATTTT.

V is TRBV7-8 and J is TRBJ1-6; possibly TRBD1 for D (6 bases). Germline CDR1 SGHVS, CDR2 FQNEAQ. V was clipped by 2 bases and J by 9 bases, with 17 bases between them. CDR3 size: 16 residues. DNA of the CDR3: TGTGCCAGCAGCTTAAACAGGGATCGGGGTCGTTCACCCCTCCACTTT. It specifies CASSLNRDRGRSPLHF.

The chain joins TRBV2 to TRBJ2-2; D perhaps matches TRBD1 (5 bases). This CDR3 is 14 amino acids long. V dropped 4 bases and J dropped 3 bases, with 9 bases sitting between them. Germline CDR1 SNHLY, CDR2 FYNNEI. DNA for the CDR3: TGTGCCAGCAGTGGGGGCAGGGACACCGGGGAGCTGTTTTTT. It is translated as CASSGGRDTGELFF.

The chain has TRBV5-4 and TRBJ1-1; tentative D call: TRBD1 (5 bases). CDR1 and CDR2 from the germline V gene are SGHNT and YYREEE (reference sequence). Deletions cut 4 bases from V and 7 bases from J, with 14 bases between. The CDR3 is 13 amino acids. CDR3 protein: CASSRPGPLEAFF. CDR3 in DNA: TGTGCCAGCAGCCGCCCAGGGCCTCTTGAAGCTTTCTTT.

J is TRBJ2-4 and V is TRBV1; the listed D gene, TRBD2, was not tested against the DNA. TRBV1 is an annotated pseudogene. This CDR3 is 16 amino acids long. This chain's CDR3 is CTSSHEQTGSKNIQYF. CDR3 sequence (DNA): TGCACCAGCAGCCATGAACAGACGGGGAGCAAAAACATTCAGTACTTC.

This clone occurred a few times. The chain links TRBV20-1 to TRBJ2-1, with D perhaps TRBD1 (6 bases). From germline, CDR1 is DFQATT and CDR2 SNEGSKA (reference sequence). V lost 5 bases and J lost 9, with 11 bases in between. This CDR3 contains 11 residues. The CDR3, as DNA: TGCAGTGCTCCACAGGGTACTGAGCAGTTCTTC. As protein: CSAPQGTEQFF.

About this clone itself: Germline is not matched at one junction end, which may reflect a read error. The J gene is TRBJ2-1, the V gene TRBV7-7; tentative D call: TRBD2 (6 bases). Germline CDR1 and CDR2: SSHAT and FNYEAQ (reference sequence). The CDR3 sequence is 15 residues long. DNA for the CDR3: TGTGCTAGCAGCTTAGCGCCGGGAGCCCACAATGAGCAGTTCTTC. It specifies CASSLAPGAHNEQFF.

The chain combines TRBV9 with TRBJ2-1; 13 nucleotides agree with TRBD2. Germline V gene data show CDR1 as SGDLS and CDR2 as YYNGEE. The CDR3 sequence is 17 residues long. The V segment lost 1 base and the J segment 6 bases; nucleotides outside the gene matches: 7. The CDR3 is CASSVSTSGRAGNEQFF. CDR3 in DNA: TGTGCCAGCAGCGTATCTACTAGCGGGAGGGCCGGCAATGAGCAGTTCTTC.

The chain employs TRBV27 and TRBJ1-5, with TRBD1 matching over 8 bases. Germline V CDR1 and CDR2: MNHEY, SMNVEV (reference sequence). Trimming at V came to 5 bases and at J to 0 bases, leaving 3 bases not matched to a gene. This CDR3 is built from 15 residues. The CDR3 region is CASSKGQGSNQPQHF. For the CDR3, the DNA is TGTGCCAGCAGTAAAGGACAGGGTAGCAATCAGCCCCAGCATTTT.

This clone was recorded only once. The rearrangement joins TRBV7-2 to TRBJ2-1; tentative D call: TRBD1 (6 bases). Trimming stripped 5 bases from V and 8 bases from J, with 16 bases between. The CDR3 runs to 14 residues. CDR1 and CDR2 (germline): SGHTA, FQGNSA. The CDR3 sequence is CASSTTSDSYEQFF. In DNA, the CDR3 is TGTGCCAGCAGCACAACCTCGGACAGTTATGAGCAGTTCTTC.

The chain couples TRBV5-4 to TRBJ1-4, with D maybe TRBD1 (6 bases). Germline lookup yields CDR1 SGHNT and CDR2 YYREEE (reference sequence). The CDR3 has 14 amino acids. Trimming shortened V by 0 bases and J by 8 bases, and 11 bases separated the two germline ends. The CDR3 loop reads CASSLDREREKLFF. In nucleotides, the CDR3 is TGTGCCAGCAGCTTGGACAGGGAGAGGGAAAAACTGTTTTTT.

The J gene is TRBJ1-2, the V gene TRBV11-2; 7 bases line up with TRBD1. Per germline, CDR1 SGHAT and CDR2 FQNNGV. This CDR3 has 15 residues. J gave up 2 bases and V 6 bases, and 9 bases lay outside the gene matches. CDR3 in amino acids: CASRRPGGRNYGYTF. The CDR3 DNA is TGTGCCAGCAGGCGCCCAGGGGGGCGAAACTATGGCTACACCTTC.

The chain employs TRBV6-1 and TRBJ1-1, with D possibly being TRBD1 (6 bases). The CDR3 length is 14 residues. CDR1 and CDR2 (germline): MNHNS, SASEGT. V gave up 4 bases and J gave up 3 bases, with 12 bases separating them. The CDR3 bases are TGTGCCAGCAGTGTAGGGGGAGGGTACACTGAAGCTTTCTTT. As protein: CASSVGGGYTEAFF.

The chain uses TRBV6-1 and TRBJ2-3; tentative D call: TRBD2 (6 bases). In germline, CDR1 is MNHNS, CDR2 SASEGT. This CDR3 comprises 12 residues. The ends were cut back, 7 bases at V and 5 bases at J, with 10 bases in the middle. The CDR3 protein is CASTTRGDTQYF. Written as DNA, the CDR3 is TGTGCCAGCACGACTAGAGGAGATACGCAGTATTTT.

V is TRBV6-5 and J is TRBJ1-3; the match to TRBD1 covers 7 bases. V gave up 7 bases and J gave up 3 bases; unmatched junction bases: 9. The CDR3 runs 15 residues. From germline, CDR1 is MNHEY and CDR2 SVGAGI. CDR3 nucleotides: TGTGCCAGCACTCCGACAGGGAACCTTGGAAACACCATATATTTT. As protein: CASTPTGNLGNTIYF.

The genes are TRBV4-2 and TRBJ1-5; D might be TRBD1 (6 bases). V gave up 4 bases and J gave up 1 base, with 11 bases separating them. The CDR3 spans 15 residues. CDR1 and CDR2 from the germline V gene are LGHNA and YNFKEQ. DNA of the CDR3: TGTGCCAGCAGCCCCAGGGGTTTGAGCAATCAGCCCCAGCATTTT. Encoded protein: CASSPRGLSNQPQHF.

The V and J genes are TRBV6-1 and TRBJ2-2; 9 nucleotides match TRBD2. Trimming cost V 5 bases and J 6 bases; bases outside gene matches: 1. Germline V gene data show CDR1 as MNHNS and CDR2 as SASEGT. This CDR3 comprises 13 residues. In DNA form, the CDR3 reads TGTGCCAGCAGTCGCGGGAGGGCCGGGGAGCTGTTTTTT. Translated, it gives CASSRGRAGELFF.